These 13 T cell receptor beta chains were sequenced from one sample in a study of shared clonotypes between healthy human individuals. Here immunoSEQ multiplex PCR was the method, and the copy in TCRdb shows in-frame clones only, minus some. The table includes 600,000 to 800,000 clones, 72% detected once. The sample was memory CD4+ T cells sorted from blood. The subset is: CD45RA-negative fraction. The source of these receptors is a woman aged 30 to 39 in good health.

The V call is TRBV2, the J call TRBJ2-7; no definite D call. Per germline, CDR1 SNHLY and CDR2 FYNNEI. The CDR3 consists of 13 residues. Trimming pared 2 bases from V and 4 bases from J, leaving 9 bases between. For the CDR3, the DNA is TGTGCCAGCAGTGAATCACAAGATTACGAGCAGTACTTC. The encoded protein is CASSESQDYEQYF.

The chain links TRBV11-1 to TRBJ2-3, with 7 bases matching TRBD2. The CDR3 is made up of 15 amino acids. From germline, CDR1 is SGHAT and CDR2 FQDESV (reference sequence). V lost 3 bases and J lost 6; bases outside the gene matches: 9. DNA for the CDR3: TGTGCCAGCAGCTTCCGTGGGAGGGATCTGGATACGCAGTATTTT. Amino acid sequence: CASSFRGRDLDTQYF.

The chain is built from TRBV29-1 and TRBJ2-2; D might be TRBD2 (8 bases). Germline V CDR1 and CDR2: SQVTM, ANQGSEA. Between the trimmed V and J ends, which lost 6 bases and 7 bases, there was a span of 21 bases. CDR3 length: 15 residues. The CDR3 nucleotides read TGCAGCGTCCCAGGGGGAGCGGGAGTTTTCGGGGAGCTGTTTTTT. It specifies CSVPGGAGVFGELFF.

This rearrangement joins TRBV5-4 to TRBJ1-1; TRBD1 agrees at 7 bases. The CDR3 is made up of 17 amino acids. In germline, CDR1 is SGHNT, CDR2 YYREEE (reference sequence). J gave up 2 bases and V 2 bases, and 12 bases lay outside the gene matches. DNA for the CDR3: TGTGCCAGCAGCTTAACAGGGGAGGCCCGGGCCAACACTGAAGCTTTCTTT. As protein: CASSLTGEARANTEAFF. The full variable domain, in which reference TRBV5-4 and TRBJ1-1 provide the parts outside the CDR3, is ETGVTQSPTHLIKTRGQQVTLRCSSQSGHNTVSWYQQALGQGPQFIFQYYREEENGRGNFPPRFSGLQFPNYSSELNVNALELDDSALYLCASSLTGEARANTEAFFGQGTRLTVV.

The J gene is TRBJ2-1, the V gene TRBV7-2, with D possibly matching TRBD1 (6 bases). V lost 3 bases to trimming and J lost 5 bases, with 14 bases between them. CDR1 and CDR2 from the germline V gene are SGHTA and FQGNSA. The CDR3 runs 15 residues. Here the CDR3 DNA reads TGTGCCAGCAGCTTTGTAGGGACATGGAACAATGAGCAGTTCTTC. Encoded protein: CASSFVGTWNNEQFF.

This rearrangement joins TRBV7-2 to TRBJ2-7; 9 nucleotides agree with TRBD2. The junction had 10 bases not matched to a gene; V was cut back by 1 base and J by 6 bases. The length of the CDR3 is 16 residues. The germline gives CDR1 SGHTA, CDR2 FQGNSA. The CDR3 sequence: CASSLGLLAGRGEQYF. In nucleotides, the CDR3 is TGTGCCAGCAGCTTAGGCCTCCTAGCGGGAAGAGGCGAGCAGTACTTC.

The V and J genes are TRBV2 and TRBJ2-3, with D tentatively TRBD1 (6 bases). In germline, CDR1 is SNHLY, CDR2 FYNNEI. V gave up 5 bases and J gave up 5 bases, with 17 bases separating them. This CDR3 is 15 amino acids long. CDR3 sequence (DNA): TGTGCCAGCAGTAGGGACCAGGGGTCCATAGATACGCAGTATTTT. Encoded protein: CASSRDQGSIDTQYF.

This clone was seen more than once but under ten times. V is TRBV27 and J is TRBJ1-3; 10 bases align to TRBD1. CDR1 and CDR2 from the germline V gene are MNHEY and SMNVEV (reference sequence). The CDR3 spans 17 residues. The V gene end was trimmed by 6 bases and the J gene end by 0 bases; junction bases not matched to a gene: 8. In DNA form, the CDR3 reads TGTGCCAGCAGCTCCTCCGGGACAGGGGACTCTGGAAACACCATATATTTT. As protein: CASSSSGTGDSGNTIYF.

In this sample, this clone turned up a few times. In DNA, the CDR3 is TGTGCCAGCAGCTTCAACCCCGGGACTAGGGAAGAGACCCAGTACTTC. Amino acid sequence: CASSFNPGTREETQYF. The gene calls are TRBV11-2 and TRBJ2-5; 8 bases match TRBD2. Germline CDR1 SGHAT, CDR2 FQNNGV. There are 16 residues in the CDR3. Losses at the gene ends were 3 bases for V and 3 bases for J; bases not matched to a gene: 9. Using reference TRBV11-2 and TRBJ2-5 for the parts outside the CDR3, the full variable domain is EAGVAQSPRYKIIEKRQSVAFWCNPISGHATLYWYQQILGQGPKLLIQFQNNGVVDDSQLPKDRFSAERLKGVDSTLKIQPAKLEDSAVYLCASSFNPGTREETQYFGPGTRLLVL.

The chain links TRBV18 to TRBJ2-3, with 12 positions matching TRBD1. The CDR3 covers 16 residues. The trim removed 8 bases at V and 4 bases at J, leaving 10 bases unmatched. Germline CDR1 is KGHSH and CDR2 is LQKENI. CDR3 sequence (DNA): TGTGCCAGCCCCTCCGAGGGACAGGGGGCTGCAGATACGCAGTATTTT. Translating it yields CASPSEGQGAADTQYF.

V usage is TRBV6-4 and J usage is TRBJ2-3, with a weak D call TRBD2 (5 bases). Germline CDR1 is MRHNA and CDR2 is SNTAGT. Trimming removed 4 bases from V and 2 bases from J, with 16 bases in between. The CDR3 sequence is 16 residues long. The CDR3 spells CASSAFGGQATDTQYF. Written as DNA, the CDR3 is TGTGCCAGCAGTGCTTTTGGAGGTCAGGCCACAGATACGCAGTATTTT.

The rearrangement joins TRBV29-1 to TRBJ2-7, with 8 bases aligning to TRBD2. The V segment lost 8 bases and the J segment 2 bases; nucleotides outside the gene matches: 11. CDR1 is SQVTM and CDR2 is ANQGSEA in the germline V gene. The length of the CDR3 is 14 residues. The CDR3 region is CSLTGSGRTYEQYF. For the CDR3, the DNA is TGCAGCTTAACGGGCAGCGGGAGAACCTACGAGCAGTACTTC.

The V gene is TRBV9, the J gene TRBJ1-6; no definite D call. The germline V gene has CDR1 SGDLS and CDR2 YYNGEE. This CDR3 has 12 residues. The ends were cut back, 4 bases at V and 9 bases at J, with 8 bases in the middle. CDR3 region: CASSPGGSPLHF. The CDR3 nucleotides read TGTGCCAGCAGCCCGGGTGGTTCACCCCTCCACTTT.